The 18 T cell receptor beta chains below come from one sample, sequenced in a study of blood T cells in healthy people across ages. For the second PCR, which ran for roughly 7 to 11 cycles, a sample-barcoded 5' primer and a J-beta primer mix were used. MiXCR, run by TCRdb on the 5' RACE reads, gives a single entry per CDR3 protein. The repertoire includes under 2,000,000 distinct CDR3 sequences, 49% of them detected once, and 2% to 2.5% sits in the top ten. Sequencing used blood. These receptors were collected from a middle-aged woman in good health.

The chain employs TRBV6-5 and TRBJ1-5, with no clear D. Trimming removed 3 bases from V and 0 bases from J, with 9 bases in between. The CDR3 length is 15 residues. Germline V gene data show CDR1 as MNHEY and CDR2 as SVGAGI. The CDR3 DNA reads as TGTGCCAGCAGTTATGGTCTGAATAGCAATCAGCCCCAGCATTTT. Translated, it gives CASSYGLNSNQPQHF.

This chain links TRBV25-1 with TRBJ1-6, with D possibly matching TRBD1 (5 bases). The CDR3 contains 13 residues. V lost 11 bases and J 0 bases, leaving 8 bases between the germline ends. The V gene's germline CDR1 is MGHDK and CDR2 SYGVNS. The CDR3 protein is CAGQSSYNSPLHF. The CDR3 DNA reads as TGTGCCGGACAAAGCTCCTATAATTCACCCCTCCACTTT.

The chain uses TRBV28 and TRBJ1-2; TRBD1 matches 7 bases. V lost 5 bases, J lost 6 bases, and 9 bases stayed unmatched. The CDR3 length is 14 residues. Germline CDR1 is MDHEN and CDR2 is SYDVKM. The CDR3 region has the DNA TGTGCCAGCAGTACCATACAGGGGTTAGATGGCTACACCTTC. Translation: CASSTIQGLDGYTF.

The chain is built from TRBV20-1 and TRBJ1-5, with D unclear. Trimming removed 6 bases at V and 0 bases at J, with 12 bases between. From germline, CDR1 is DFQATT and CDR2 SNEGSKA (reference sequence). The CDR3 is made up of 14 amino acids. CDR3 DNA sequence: TGCAGTGCATTGCCAGATTATAGCAATCAGCCCCAGCATTTT. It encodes CSALPDYSNQPQHF.

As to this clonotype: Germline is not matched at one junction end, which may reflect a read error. The CDR3 is CASSPEGVSSTGTQYF. The CDR3 DNA sequence: TGTGCCAGCAGCCCAGAGGGGGTTTCGAGCACAGGTACGCAGTATTTT. V usage is TRBV9 and J usage is TRBJ2-3, with D perhaps TRBD1 (6 bases). Per the germline V gene, CDR1 is SGDLS and CDR2 is YYNGEE. CDR3 length: 16 residues.

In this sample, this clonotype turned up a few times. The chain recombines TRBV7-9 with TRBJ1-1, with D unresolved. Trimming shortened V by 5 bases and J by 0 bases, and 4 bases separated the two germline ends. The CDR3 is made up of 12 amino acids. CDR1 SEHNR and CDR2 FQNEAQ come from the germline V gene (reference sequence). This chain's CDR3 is CASSDLNTEAFF. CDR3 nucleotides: TGTGCCAGCAGCGATCTGAACACTGAAGCTTTCTTT. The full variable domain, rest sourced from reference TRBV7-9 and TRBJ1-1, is DTGVSQNPRHKITKRGQNVTFRCDPISEHNRLYWYRQTLGQGPEFLTYFQNEAQLEKSRLLSDRFSAERPKGSFSTLEIQRTEQGDSAMYLCASSDLNTEAFFGQGTRLTVV.

CDR3 sequence (DNA): TGTGCCAGCAGTTACGGCTGGACTCCCAGCACAGATACGCAGTATTTT. Protein sequence: CASSYGWTPSTDTQYF. This chain links TRBV6-2 or TRBV6-3 with TRBJ2-3; TRBD2 is a possible D gene (5 bases). The CDR3 runs to 16 residues. V dropped 2 bases and J dropped 0 bases, with 12 bases sitting between them. Looked up from germline, CDR1 is MNHEY and CDR2 is SVGEGT.

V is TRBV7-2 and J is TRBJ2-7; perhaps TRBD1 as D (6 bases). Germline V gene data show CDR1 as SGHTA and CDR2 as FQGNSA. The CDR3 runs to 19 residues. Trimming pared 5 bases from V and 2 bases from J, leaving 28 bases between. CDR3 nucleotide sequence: TGTGCCAGCAGCCGCGACGCCCCTCTCAACGTCCCAGGGGCCTACGAGCAGTACTTC. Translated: CASSRDAPLNVPGAYEQYF.

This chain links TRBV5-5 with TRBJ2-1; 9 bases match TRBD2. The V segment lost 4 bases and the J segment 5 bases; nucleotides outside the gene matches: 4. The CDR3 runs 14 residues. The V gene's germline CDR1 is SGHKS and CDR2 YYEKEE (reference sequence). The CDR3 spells CASSQRGENNEQFF. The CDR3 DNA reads TGTGCCAGCAGCCAGCGGGGGGAGAACAATGAGCAGTTCTTC.

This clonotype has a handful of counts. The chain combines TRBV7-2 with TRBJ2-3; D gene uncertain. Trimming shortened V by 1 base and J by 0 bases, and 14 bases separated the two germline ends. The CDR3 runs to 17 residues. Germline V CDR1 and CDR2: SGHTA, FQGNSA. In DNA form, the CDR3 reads TGTGCCAGCAGCTTAGGGTCAACCGGACGAAGCACAGATACGCAGTATTTT. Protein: CASSLGSTGRSTDTQYF.

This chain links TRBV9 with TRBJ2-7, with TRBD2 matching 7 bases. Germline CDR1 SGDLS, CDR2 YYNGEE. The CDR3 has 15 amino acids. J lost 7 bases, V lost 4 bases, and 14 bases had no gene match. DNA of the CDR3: TGTGCCAGCAGCCCCGGGACTACTCCATACAATGAGCAGTACTTC. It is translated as CASSPGTTPYNEQYF.

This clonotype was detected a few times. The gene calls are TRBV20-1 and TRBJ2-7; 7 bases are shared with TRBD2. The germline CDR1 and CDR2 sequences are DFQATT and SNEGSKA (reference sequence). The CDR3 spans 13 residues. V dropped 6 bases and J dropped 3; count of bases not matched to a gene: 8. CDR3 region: CSAPREENYEQYF. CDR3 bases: TGCAGTGCCCCCCGGGAGGAGAACTACGAGCAGTACTTC.

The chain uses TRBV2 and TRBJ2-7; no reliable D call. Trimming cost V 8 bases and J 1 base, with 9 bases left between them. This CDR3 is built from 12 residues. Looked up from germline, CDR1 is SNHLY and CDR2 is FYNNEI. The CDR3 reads CASESQSYEQYF. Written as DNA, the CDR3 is TGTGCCAGCGAGTCCCAATCCTACGAGCAGTACTTC.

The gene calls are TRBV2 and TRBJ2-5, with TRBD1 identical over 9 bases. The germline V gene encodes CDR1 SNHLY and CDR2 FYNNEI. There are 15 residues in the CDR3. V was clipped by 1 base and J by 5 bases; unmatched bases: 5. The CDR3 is CASSEDRGHQETQYF. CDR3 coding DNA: TGTGCCAGCAGTGAAGACAGGGGGCATCAGGAGACCCAGTACTTC.

The CDR3 DNA reads TGTGCCAGCAGGCCCACTCCTCTGACTAGCACAGATACGCAGTATTTT. It encodes CASRPTPLTSTDTQYF. V gene TRBV6-2 or TRBV6-3 combines with J gene TRBJ2-3; D call uncertain. Trimming cost V 6 bases and J 0 bases, with 16 bases left between them. This CDR3 has 16 residues. Germline V gene sequence: CDR1 MNHEY, CDR2 SVGEGT.

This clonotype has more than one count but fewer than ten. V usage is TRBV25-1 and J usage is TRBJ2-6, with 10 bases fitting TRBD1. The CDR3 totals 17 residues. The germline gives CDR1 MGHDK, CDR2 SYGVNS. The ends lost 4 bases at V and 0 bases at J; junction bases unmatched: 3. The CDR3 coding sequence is TGTGCCAGCAGTGCCCGGACAGGGGGCTCTGGGGCCAACGTCCTGACTTTC. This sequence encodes CASSARTGGSGANVLTF.

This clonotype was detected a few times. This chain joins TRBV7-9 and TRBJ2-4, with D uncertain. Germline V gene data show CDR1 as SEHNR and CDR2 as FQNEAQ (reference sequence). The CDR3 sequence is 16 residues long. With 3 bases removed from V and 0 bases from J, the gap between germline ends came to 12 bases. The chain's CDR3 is CASSFPPGVAKNIQYF. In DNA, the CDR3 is TGTGCCAGCAGCTTCCCCCCTGGGGTAGCCAAAAACATTCAGTACTTC.

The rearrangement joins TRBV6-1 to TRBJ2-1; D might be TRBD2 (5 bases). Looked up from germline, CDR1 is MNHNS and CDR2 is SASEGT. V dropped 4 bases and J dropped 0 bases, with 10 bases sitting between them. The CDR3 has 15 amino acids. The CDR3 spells CASSVDSISYNEQFF. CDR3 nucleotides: TGTGCCAGCAGTGTGGACTCTATCTCCTACAATGAGCAGTTCTTC.